These 16 T cell receptor beta chains came from one sample sequenced in a study of T-cell reconstitution after alpha-beta-depleted transplantation in children. Using unique molecular identifiers, the investigators prepared the TCRbeta library. MiXCR, run by TCRdb on the PCR reads, gives a single entry per CDR3 protein. The profile shows 150,000 to 250,000 distinct CDR3 sequences, more than 12% of them singletons. The sequencing used PBMCs from the stem cell graft donor, collected from the stem cell graft. These receptors were taken from a human donor who donated a stem cell graft to a child with acute lymphoblastic leukemia.

Notes on this clonotype: Just one base apart from a much larger clone, this may be a read error. The chain is built from TRBV11-3 and TRBJ2-3; D is ambiguous. This CDR3 spans 13 amino acids. V dropped 6 bases and J dropped 5 bases, with 12 bases sitting between them. Germline V gives CDR1 SGHNT, CDR2 YENEEA. In DNA form, the CDR3 reads TGTGCCAGCAGTTCTTCATGGCTAGATACGCAGTATTTT. Encoded protein: CASSSSWLDTQYF.

Notes on this clonotype: Possible read error: a much larger clone is one base away. The V gene is TRBV5-6, the J gene TRBJ2-7, with D perhaps matching TRBD1 or TRBD2 (5 bases each). Germline V gene lookup returns CDR1 SGHDT and CDR2 YYEEEE. This CDR3 is built from 15 residues. The CDR3 is CASSPPAMGEHEKYF. DNA for the CDR3: TGTGCCAGCAGCCCCCCCGCGATGGGGGAGCACGAGAAGTACTTC. Together with reference TRBV5-6 and TRBJ2-7, the CDR3 gives the full variable domain: DAGVTQSPTHLIKTRGQQVTLRCSPKSGHDTVSWYQQALGQGPQFIFQYYEEEERQRGNFPDRFSGHQFPNYSSELNVNALLLGDSALYLCASSPPAMGEHEKYFGPGTRLTVT.

This clonotype was seen repeatedly, ten times or more. V gene TRBV29-1 combines with J gene TRBJ2-1; TRBD2 agrees at 8 bases. This CDR3 comprises 18 residues. The germline CDR1 and CDR2 sequences are SQVTM and ANQGSEA. V lost 2 bases to trimming and J lost 0 bases; unmatched junction nucleotides: 12. CDR3 nucleotide sequence: TGCAGCGTTGAACCAGCGGGAGTAGGTGTAGGCTCCTACAATGAGCAGTTCTTC. It translates to CSVEPAGVGVGSYNEQFF.

The sample holds many counts of this clonotype. The rearrangement links TRBV20-1 to TRBJ2-7; 8 positions agree with TRBD2. The CDR3 has 16 amino acids. Germline loops: CDR1 DFQATT, CDR2 SNEGSKA (reference sequence). Trimming cost V 0 bases and J 3 bases; bases outside gene matches: 10. CDR3 DNA sequence: TGCAGTGCTAGAGATGAGGGGACGGGAGGGGGCTACGAGCAGTACTTC. Its protein product is CSARDEGTGGGYEQYF.

This clonotype came up many times. The chain joins TRBV12-3 or TRBV12-4 to TRBJ1-1; 8 nucleotides agree with TRBD1. This CDR3 is 15 amino acids long. Germline trimming cut 5 bases from V and 0 bases from J; bases unmatched to any gene: 5. Written as DNA, the CDR3 is TGTGCCAGCAGTCCCCTGGACAGGGTGAACACTGAAGCTTTCTTT. Protein: CASSPLDRVNTEAFF.

This clonotype was found many times. The rearrangement links TRBV7-9 to TRBJ2-1, with 7 nucleotides matching TRBD2. CDR3 length: 13 amino acids. Germline CDR1 reads SEHNR; CDR2 reads FQNEAQ (reference sequence). Trimming took 3 bases from V and 9 from J; bases not matched to a gene: 5. The CDR3 loop reads CASSFFTGGEQFF. CDR3 sequence (DNA): TGTGCCAGCAGCTTCTTTACGGGGGGTGAGCAGTTCTTC. Complete variable domain (other parts from reference TRBV7-9 and TRBJ2-1): DTGVSQNPRHKITKRGQNVTFRCDPISEHNRLYWYRQTLGQGPEFLTYFQNEAQLEKSRLLSDRFSAERPKGSFSTLEIQRTEQGDSAMYLCASSFFTGGEQFFGPGTRLTVL.

This clonotype was found many times. The rearrangement uses TRBV4-1 and TRBJ2-1; 7 positions agree with TRBD2. CDR3 length equals 15 residues. Germline V CDR1 and CDR2: MGHRA, YSYEKL. V trimming: 2 bases; J trimming: 9 bases; junction bases outside the gene matches: 10. This chain's CDR3 is CASSQTDREVAEQFF. In nucleotides, the CDR3 is TGCGCCAGCAGCCAAACGGATCGGGAGGTTGCTGAGCAGTTCTTC.

The table lists this clonotype with many counts. J is TRBJ2-2 and V is TRBV6-5; D is unresolved. This CDR3 is 15 amino acids long. Germline V gene sequence: CDR1 MNHEY, CDR2 SVGAGI. Between the trimmed V and J ends, which lost 0 bases and 2 bases, there was a span of 7 bases. The CDR3, as DNA: TGTGCCAGCAGTTACTCAGGGTTTAACACCGGGGAGCTGTTTTTT. This codes for CASSYSGFNTGELFF.

This clonotype was seen ten or more times. V and J are TRBV7-9 and TRBJ1-1, with a tentative D call TRBD1 (5 bases). From germline, CDR1 is SEHNR and CDR2 FQNEAQ (reference sequence). V lost 1 base and J 1 base, leaving 10 bases between the germline ends. CDR3 length equals 15 residues. Here the CDR3 reads CASSLEGAANTEAFF. In nucleotides, the CDR3 is TGTGCCAGCAGCTTAGAAGGGGCAGCGAACACTGAAGCTTTCTTT.

This clonotype occurred many times. The CDR3 region has the DNA TGTGCCAGCAGCTTGGACACGGCCTACGAGCAGTACTTC. Translating gives CASSLDTAYEQYF. The chain recombines TRBV7-9 with TRBJ2-7, with TRBD1 as a possible D gene (5 bases). From germline, CDR1 is SEHNR and CDR2 FQNEAQ (reference sequence). The CDR3 covers 13 residues. Trimming took 3 bases from V and 2 from J, leaving 8 bases between them.

This clonotype was seen many times. V usage is TRBV12-3 or TRBV12-4 and J usage is TRBJ1-4; TRBD1 aligns across 10 bases. CDR3 length: 15 amino acids. The V segment lost 6 bases and the J segment 6 bases; nucleotides outside the gene matches: 7. The CDR3 DNA is TGTGCCAGCAGCCCGACAGGGGGCGCCTATGAAAAACTGTTTTTT. This gives the protein CASSPTGGAYEKLFF.

This clonotype showed up just once. A much larger clone is a single base away; this may be a read error. The chain combines TRBV5-5 with TRBJ2-7; weak D call: TRBD2 (7 bases). V lost 4 bases to trimming and J lost 2 bases, with 13 bases between them. Looked up from germline, CDR1 is SGHKS and CDR2 is YYEKEE (reference sequence). The CDR3 has 14 residues. The CDR3: CASSTRGGPYEQYF. The CDR3 nucleotides read TGTGCCAGCAGCACCCGCGGGGGCCCCTACGAGCAGTACTTC.

This clonotype was found many times. The chain recombines TRBV12-3 or TRBV12-4 with TRBJ2-3; D remains unclear. V was pared by 2 bases and J by 4 bases, with 19 bases between. This CDR3 region has 17 residues. The CDR3 sequence is CASSLNLVATKPDTQYF. CDR3 nucleotide sequence: TGTGCCAGCAGTTTAAATCTGGTGGCAACGAAGCCAGATACGCAGTATTTT.

There are many counts of this clonotype. This chain connects TRBV28 to TRBJ1-5; 7 bases line up with TRBD1. The germline V gene encodes CDR1 MDHEN and CDR2 SYDVKM. Germline trimming cut 5 bases from V and 4 bases from J; bases unmatched to any gene: 11. The CDR3 contains 16 residues. CDR3 nucleotide sequence: TGTGCCAGCAGTAAACCTAGGACAGGAAGGAATCAGCCCCAGCATTTT. This translates into CASSKPRTGRNQPQHF.

This clonotype has ten or more counts. The J gene is TRBJ2-3, the V gene TRBV7-9; D is unresolved. Germline V gene sequence: CDR1 SEHNR, CDR2 FQNEAQ (reference sequence). This CDR3 is built from 15 residues. V lost 5 bases and J 0 bases, leaving 12 bases between the germline ends. The CDR3 DNA follows: TGTGCCAGCAGCCCATTTGCGGCTAGCACAGATACGCAGTATTTT. It specifies CASSPFAASTDTQYF.

The chain links TRBV30 to TRBJ2-7; D is possibly TRBD2 (7 bases). Trimming cost V 0 bases and J 3 bases, with 15 bases left between them. The germline CDR1 and CDR2 sequences are GTSNPN and SVGIG (reference sequence). The CDR3 covers 15 residues. The CDR3 here is CAWSVGGAENYEQYF. CDR3 nucleotide sequence: TGTGCCTGGAGTGTAGGGGGGGCGGAGAACTACGAGCAGTACTTC.